The present T cell receptor (beta chain) was sequenced within a study of blood T cell repertoires in COVID-19 (dated by TCRdb to the early 2020s). Context from the whole study: Samples covering the acute and convalescent phases of COVID-19 were provided by collaborators in the United States, Italy and Spain. The prospective study material was composed of cDNA or gDNA derived from T cells, B-cell-depleted T cells, or PBMCs. The dataset comprised deeply sampled blood TCRbeta repertoires from subjects exposed to, actively infected with, or recovered from COVID-19. The repertoires were made available in a free public database intended to serve as a resource for research on the immune response to SARS-CoV-2. The samples were drawn from the first 160 participants of the ongoing ImmuneRACE study and from 1,254 subjects provided by 6 global collaborators. Nearly every sample came with metadata listing a de-identified subject ID, COVID-19 status, age in years and sex. HLA class I and class II types, where available, came from metadata supplied by the sample provider rather than from assay-based typing.

Collaborating institutions collected whole blood in K2EDTA tubes following their own protocols. For TCRbeta analysis, collaborator samples were shipped as frozen whole blood, as isolated PBMCs, or as DNA extracted from either sample type. The immunoSEQ Assay, a bias-controlled multiplex PCR, was used to amplify TCRbeta CDR3 regions from genomic DNA. Under the source paper's analysis protocol: The number of nucleated cells in each sample was estimated by amplification of reference gene primers within the assay. To quantify the absolute abundance of each unique TCRbeta CDR3 rearrangement, sequence reads were collapsed and filtered. For each sample, productive Simpson clonality was calculated as the square root of Simpson's diversity index over productive rearrangements. Held by TCRdb, this immuneACCESS table contains in-frame sequences only and omits some clones. Under half of the omission traces to an unresolved V gene where checked; the cause of the rest is unknown. V and J calls and clone size are copied from that table; D and trimming were computed from the DNA. The sample table holds over 100,000 clones, of which roughly 90% were seen once. The ten largest clones add up to around 4% of the sample.

Overall study outcomes, separate from this receptor: The quantity of clinical and demographic metadata differed by source and by participant and was supplied without curation.

Points on this clone: The target of this receptor is not known. No clone much larger than this one lies a single base away; base qualities are absent.

The germline V gene (reference sequence) specifies LGHDT as CDR1 and YNNKEL as CDR2. The CDR3 covers 12 residues, taking in both the cysteine and the phenylalanine. Of the read, only the CDR3 DNA is kept; its 36 bases are in frame from base 1. After removal of 3 bases from V and 6 bases from J, the junction retains 2 bases not matched to a gene. The chain couples TRBV3-1 (or the pseudogene TRBV3-2) to TRBJ2-7; the junction holds 7 bases that match TRBD2. Sequenced material: peripheral blood. The receptor's source is a man aged 35 to 55 with acute or convalescent COVID-19. The nucleotides are TGTGCCAGCAGCCAGGGGGGGTTCGAGCAGTACTTC. Its translation is CASSQGGFEQYF.